This T cell receptor (beta chain) came from a study of shared clonotypes between healthy human individuals. Some clones are missing from TCRdb's copy, which holds only in-frame ones; the method was immunoSEQ multiplex PCR. The sample yields around 650,000 clones, 90% to 97% seen once. CD45RO-negative CD8 cells positively selected for CCR7 made up the naive population, which excluded terminally differentiated effector memory CD45RA+ cells. The sequence was collected from a woman aged 25 to 39 in good health. Sequenced: naive CD8+ T cells sorted from blood.

The CDR3 loop reads CASSAGTGRASYEQYF. The CDR3 DNA follows: TGTGCCAGCAGCGCAGGGACAGGGAGAGCCTCCTACGAGCAGTACTTC. The rearrangement uses TRBV9 and TRBJ2-7; TRBD1 aligns across 9 bases. Germline V gene data show CDR1 as SGDLS and CDR2 as YYNGEE. The CDR3 totals 16 residues. V was clipped by 3 bases and J by 0 bases; unmatched bases: 7.